This T cell receptor (beta chain) was recorded in a study of cytotoxic CD8 clonotypes in ibrutinib-treated CLL. This clone was seen more than once but under ten times. Sequencing was performed with immunoSEQ multiplex PCR; in TCRdb, only in-frame clones are kept and a portion is missing. The repertoire includes roughly 200,000 clones, roughly 65% of them detected once, and 5.9% sits in the top ten. The TCR originated in a human donor with chronic lymphocytic leukemia. The sample here was PBMCs, taken after 12 months of ibrutinib treatment.

CDR3: CASSIDRGYTGELFF. CDR3 nucleotides: TGTGCCAGCAGCATCGACAGGGGCTACACCGGGGAGCTGTTTTTT. The genes are TRBV7-3 and TRBJ2-2, with 8 bases that match TRBD1. V gave up 5 bases and J gave up 3 bases; unmatched junction bases: 5. The germline V gene has CDR1 SGHTA and CDR2 FQGTGA. CDR3 size: 15 residues.